This T cell receptor (beta chain) was documented in a study of beta chain features in type 1 diabetes (dated by TCRdb to 2017 to 2018). Turning to the overall study: Patients and healthy donors did not differ in mean age, gender distribution, total cell number or subset yield. A total of over 95,000,000 sorted cells were examined across all samples, and RNA yield correlated strongly with the number of cells per subset. In the study, TCRB repertoires of sorted circulating CD4+ T cell subsets from recently diagnosed type 1 diabetes patients were compared with those of matched healthy donors. Regulatory and stem cell-like memory subsets were obtained from only 8 patients and about eight healthy donors, while naive and central memory subsets were obtained from all 30 or so donors.

This clone was seen a few times. It lacks a known antigen. It has no much larger one-base neighbor in the sample; base qualities were not kept. The entire isolated RNA was reverse transcribed using the High Capacity cDNA Reverse Transcription Kit, and thus expressed TCRB transcripts were sequenced. Naive, central memory and regulatory T cell samples underwent deep immunoSEQ sequencing, averaging approximately 3.3 million total reads per sample. Sorted cells were lysed in RLT buffer, and RNA was extracted using DNase-treated RNeasy Micro or Mini kits according to cell number. To prevent cross-contamination, each cell subset was processed individually, whereas patient and healthy donor samples were processed jointly. The immunoSEQ multiplex PCR was used to amplify TCRB sequences from cDNA, generating 87-bp fragments that spanned the CDR3 region. The amplicons were sequenced using the Illumina HiSeq platform. The original methods were these. PCR bias was computationally corrected using synthetic template baselines, reads within Hamming distance 2 were collapsed, and singletons that could not be merged were discarded. Reads were aligned to IMGT to assign V, D and J genes, CDR3 length, and insertions or deletions at six rearrangement sites. Clonotype counts were normalized to sorted cell number within each subset before computing true diversity and Gini coefficients with the tcR R package. The overlap coefficient, calculated on TCRB nucleotide sequences, was used to quantify repertoire sharing. Out-of-frame TCRB sequences from naive cells were analyzed to stand in for the pre-selection repertoire. Entries here come from immuneACCESS through TCRdb and include only in-frame sequences with V and J called. Some clones fail to appear in such tables; in the studies checked, an unresolved V gene covers under half of the shortfall, and the cause of the remainder is unknown. V and J calls and clone size are those listed in that table; D and trimming were worked out from the DNA. This sample gives about 620,000 clones in total; 15% to 17% of them show up just once. Together, the top ten hold around 0.1% of the sample.

V is reduced by 5 bases and J by 1 base, leaving a spacing of 12 bases between them. Counted from cysteine to phenylalanine, this CDR3 has 15 amino acids. Only CDR3 DNA is held: 45 bases, read in frame from base 1. For CDR1 and CDR2, the germline V gene (reference sequence) lists LNHDA and SQIVND. Results and caveats for the whole study, not just this receptor: Naive, central memory and regulatory TCRB repertoires appeared to be more similar among patients than among healthy donors. Shorter templates might be favored by PCR, yet because patient and control samples were amplified and corrected together, any such skew would affect both groups equally. Because cDNA was sequenced instead of genomic DNA, highly expressing activated cells could be over-represented, though the groups showed no difference in activation or CD3 levels. Because small numbers of individuals were included in the HLA sub-analyses, any influence of HLA type on TCRB rearrangement was left unresolved. At VDJ recombination sites, type 1 diabetes patients had fewer insertions and more deleted nucleotides, which implies abnormalities in thymic rearrangement. A moderate but significant shortening of TCRB CDR3 length was observed in type 1 diabetes patients in all four CD4+ subsets.

Each donor gave one peripheral blood draw, averaging approximately 0.11 L, which was collected into heparinised tubes. Using a panel that included CD45RO, CCR7, CD25, CD127, CD95 and CD27, naive, central memory, regulatory and stem cell-like memory CD4+ T cells were sorted on a BD FACSAria II. Purity was above 95% for every sorted population. PBMCs were isolated immediately by Lymphoprep density gradient centrifugation and stained directly without culture. Samples were stained and sorted in pairs, with one healthy donor and one patient per experiment, so that batch effects were minimized. Sequenced material: naive CD4+ T cells from blood. Read against the paper, the sample's cell subset or site label means: true naive CD4+ T cells. The chain joins TRBV19 to TRBJ1-5; the D gene is perhaps TRBD1, from 5 matching bases. This receptor was taken from a man aged 18-30 years in good health. The DNA reads as follows: TGTGCCAGTAGTGTCGTCCAGGGCAGCAATCAGCCCCAGCATTTT. Its amino acids are CASSVVQGSNQPQHF. Beyond the CDR3, the reference TRBV19 and TRBJ1-5 genes provide the residues; the full variable domain reads: DGGITQSPKYLFRKEGQNVTLSCEQNLNHDAMYWYRQDPGQGLRLIYYSQIVNDFQKGDIAEGYSVSREKKESFPLTVTSAQKNPTAFYLCASSVVQGSNQPQHFGDGTRLSIL.